This TCR beta chain was retrieved from a study of a mutant IDH1 vaccine in newly diagnosed glioma. Per the germline V gene, CDR1 is SGHRS and CDR2 is YFSETQ. Trimming left V 0 bases short and J 7 bases short, with 13 bases between. The CDR3 is made up of 15 amino acids. As to time point: week 35, safety follow-up. Vaccinated patients received 300 ug of mutant IDH1 20-mer peptide per dose, with topical imiquimod. Remarks on this clone: Its specificity is not known.

Produced via immunoSEQ multiplex PCR; TCRdb's table is partial and in-frame only. The table records tens of thousands of clones, roughly 80% of them present only once. Sequences were derived from PBMCs, sampled from a glioma patient whose treatment included an IDH1 peptide vaccine. The V call is TRBV5-1, the J call TRBJ1-4; tentatively, D is TRBD1 (5 bases). The clonotype was recovered from a man between 35 and 55 years old with glioma. The CDR3 spells CASSLALGGSEKLFF. The CDR3, as DNA: TGCGCCAGCAGCTTGGCCCTCGGGGGGAGTGAAAAACTGTTTTTT.